This T cell receptor (beta chain) was recorded in a study of T-cell memory formation after mild COVID-19. Study-wide background: Clusters were largely donor specific. The study, taken as a whole, reports: Confirmation was lacking for SARS-CoV-2 specificity of second-wave clones that peaked on day 37. Clones that contracted from day 15 to 85 had balanced CD4/CD8; later expanders were CD4+ biased.

This clonotype occurred a few times. The target antigen is unknown. Libraries for TCRalpha and TCRbeta carried sample barcodes and unique molecular identifiers via 5'RACE. Via MiXCR, TCRdb re-called the 5' RACE reads, giving one row per CDR3 protein. The sample contains around 90,000 distinct CDR3 sequences, less than 15% of which appear only once. The source of this sequence is an adult woman who had mild COVID-19 (a few samples of this study predate the infection). Cell type and time point are not known. Sequencing was carried out using PBMCs or a T cell subset sorted from them (not recorded which).

CDR3 amino acids: CASSTTSGVGEQYF. The CDR3 DNA reads as TGTGCCAGTAGTACGACTAGCGGGGTAGGCGAGCAGTACTTC. The genes are TRBV19 and TRBJ2-7; TRBD2 matches 11 bases. The CDR3 loop spans 14 amino acids. CDR1 is LNHDA and CDR2 is SQIVND in the germline V gene (reference sequence). The V and J ends lost 4 bases and 6 bases, in that order; junction bases with no gene match: 5.